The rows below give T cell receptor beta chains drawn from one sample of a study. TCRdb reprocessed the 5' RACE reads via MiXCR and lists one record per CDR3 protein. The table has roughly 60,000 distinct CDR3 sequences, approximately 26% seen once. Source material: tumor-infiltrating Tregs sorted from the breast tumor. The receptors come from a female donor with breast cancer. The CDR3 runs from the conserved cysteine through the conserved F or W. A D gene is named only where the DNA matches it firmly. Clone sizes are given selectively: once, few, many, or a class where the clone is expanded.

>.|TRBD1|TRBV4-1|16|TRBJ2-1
CASSQVITGGWDEQFF
TGCGCCAGCAGCCAAGTCATAACAGGGGGCTGGGATGAGCAGTTCTTC
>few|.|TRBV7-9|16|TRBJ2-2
CASSRSLGAGPGELFF
TGTGCCAGCAGCCGATCTCTGGGGGCCGGGCCCGGGGAGCTGTTTTTT
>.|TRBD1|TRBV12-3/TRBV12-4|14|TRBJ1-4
CASSSGQGNEKLFF
TGTGCCAGCAGTTCAGGACAGGGGAACGAAAAACTGTTTTTT
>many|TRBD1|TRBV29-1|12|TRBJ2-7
CSVGTGEHEQYF
TGCAGCGTTGGGACAGGAGAGCACGAGCAGTACTTC
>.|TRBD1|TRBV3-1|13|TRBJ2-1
CASVGDRHNEQFF
TGTGCCAGCGTTGGGGACAGGCACAATGAGCAGTTCTTC
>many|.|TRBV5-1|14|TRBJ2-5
CASSLTAAQETQYF
TGCGCCAGCAGCTTGACGGCAGCGCAAGAGACCCAGTACTTC
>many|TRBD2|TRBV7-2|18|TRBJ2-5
CASSLVASGMATGETQYF
TGTGCCAGCAGCTTAGTTGCTAGCGGGATGGCGACGGGAGAGACCCAGTACTTC
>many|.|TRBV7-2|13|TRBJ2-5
CASSLGPGEPQYF
TGTGCCAGCAGCTTAGGGCCAGGGGAGCCCCAGTACTTC
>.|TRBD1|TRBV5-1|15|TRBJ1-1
CASNLRAGGNTEAFF
TGCGCCAGCAACTTGAGGGCAGGGGGGAACACTGAAGCTTTCTTT
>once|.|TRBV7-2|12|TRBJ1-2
CASSLATSGYSF
TGTGCCAGCAGCTTAGCGACGAGTGGCTACAGCTTC
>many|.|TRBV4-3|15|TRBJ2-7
CASSSPWLATYEQYF
TGCGCCAGCAGCAGTCCATGGCTAGCGACCTACGAGCAGTACTTC
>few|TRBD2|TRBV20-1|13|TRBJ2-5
CSAKTSGRETQYF
TGCAGTGCTAAGACTAGCGGGAGAGAGACCCAGTACTTC
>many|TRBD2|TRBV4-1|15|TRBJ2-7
CASSQGLAGGAEQYF
TGCGCCAGCAGCCAGGGACTAGCGGGAGGTGCCGAGCAGTACTTC
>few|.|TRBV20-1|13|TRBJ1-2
CSATQAIDYGYTF
TGCAGTGCTACCCAGGCGATAGACTATGGCTACACCTTC
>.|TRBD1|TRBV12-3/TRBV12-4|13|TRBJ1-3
CASTRTGGHTIYF
TGTGCCAGCACCCGGACAGGGGGGCACACCATATATTTT
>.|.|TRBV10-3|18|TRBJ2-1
CAISESIIWTTTENEQFF
TGTGCCATCAGTGAGTCGATAATTTGGACAACGACGGAGAATGAGCAGTTCTTC
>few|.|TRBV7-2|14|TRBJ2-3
CASSLGSSTDTQYF
TGTGCCAGCAGCTTGGGCAGCAGCACAGATACGCAGTATTTT
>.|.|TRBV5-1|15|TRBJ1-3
CASSLAVGSGNTIYF
TGCGCCAGCAGCTTGGCCGTTGGATCTGGAAACACCATATATTTT
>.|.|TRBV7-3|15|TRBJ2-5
CASSSHGSVGETQYF
TGTGCCAGCAGCTCCCACGGGAGCGTGGGGGAGACCCAGTACTTC
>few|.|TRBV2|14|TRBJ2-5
CASSEGLPGETQYF
TGTGCCAGCAGTGAAGGACTCCCGGGAGAGACCCAGTACTTC
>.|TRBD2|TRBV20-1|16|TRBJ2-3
CSARNPTSGSTDTQYF
TGCAGTGCTAGAAATCCCACTAGCGGGAGCACAGATACGCAGTATTTT
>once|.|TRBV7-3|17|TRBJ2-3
CASSLGPPGASTDTQFF
TGTGCCAGCAGCTTAGGGCCCCCAGGGGCCAGCACAGATACGCAGTTTTTT
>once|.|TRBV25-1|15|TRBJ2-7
CASSVARENSDEQYF
TGTGCCAGCAGTGTTGCGAGGGAGAACTCCGACGAGCAGTACTTC
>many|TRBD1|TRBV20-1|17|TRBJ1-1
CSASHRGKTPMNTEAFF
TGCAGTGCTAGTCACAGGGGGAAAACTCCAATGAACACTGAAGCTTTCTTT
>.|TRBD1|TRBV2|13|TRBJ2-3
CASRTGFKDTQYF
TGTGCCAGCAGGACAGGGTTTAAAGATACGCAGTATTTT
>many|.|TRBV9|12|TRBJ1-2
CASSVAQGGYTF
TGTGCCAGCAGCGTAGCACAGGGCGGCTACACCTTC
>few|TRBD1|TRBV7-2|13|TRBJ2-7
CASSLGRDSKEYF
TGTGCCAGCAGCTTAGGTCGGGACAGTAAAGAGTACTTC
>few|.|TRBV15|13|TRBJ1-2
CATSRDASLGYTF
TGTGCCACCAGCAGAGACGCCTCGTTAGGGTACACCTTC
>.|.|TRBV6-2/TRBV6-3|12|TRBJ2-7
CASSVVAYEQYF
TGTGCCAGCAGTGTCGTAGCCTACGAGCAGTACTTC
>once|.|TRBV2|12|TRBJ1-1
CASSRTPLEAFF
TGTGCCAGCAGTCGGACACCTCTCGAAGCTTTCTTT
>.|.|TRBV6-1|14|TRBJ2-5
CASSARVGQETQYF
TGTGCCAGCAGTGCCAGGGTGGGGCAAGAGACCCAGTACTTC
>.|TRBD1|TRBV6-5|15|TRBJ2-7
CASSYTGTGDWEQYF
TGTGCCAGCAGTTACACAGGGACAGGGGATTGGGAGCAGTACTTC
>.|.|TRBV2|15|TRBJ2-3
CASSDRQLSTDTQYF
TGTGCCAGCAGTGATCGACAGTTAAGCACAGATACGCAGTATTTT
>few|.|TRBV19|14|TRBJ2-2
CASSIRTDTGELFF
TGTGCCAGTAGTATCCGGACAGACACCGGGGAGCTGTTTTTT
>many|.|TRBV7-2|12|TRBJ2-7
CASSSIYYEQYF
TGTGCCAGCAGCTCCATATACTACGAGCAGTACTTC
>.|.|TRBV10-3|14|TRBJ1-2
CAISEVGDNYGYTF
TGTGCCATCAGTGAAGTTGGCGATAACTATGGCTACACCTTC
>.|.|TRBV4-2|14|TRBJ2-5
CASSQGARSETQYF
TGTGCCAGCAGCCAAGGTGCGCGATCGGAGACCCAGTACTTC
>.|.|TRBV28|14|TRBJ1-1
CASSFSPGLKKAFF
TGTGCCAGCAGTTTTTCCCCGGGCCTAAAAAAGGCTTTCTTT
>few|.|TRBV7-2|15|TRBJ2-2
CASSLARIGTGELFF
TGTGCCAGCAGCTTAGCGCGAATCGGCACCGGGGAGCTGTTTTTT
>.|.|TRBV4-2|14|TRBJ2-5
CASSRGGAEETQYF
TGTGCCAGCAGCCGGGGGGGGGCAGAAGAGACCCAGTACTTC
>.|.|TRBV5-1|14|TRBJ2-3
CASRYPESTDTQYF
TGCGCCAGCAGGTACCCTGAGAGCACAGATACGCAGTATTTT
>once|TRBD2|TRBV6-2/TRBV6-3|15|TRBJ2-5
CASSYSSLAGNEQYF
TGTGCCAGCAGTTACTCGAGTCTAGCGGGGAATGAGCAGTACTTC
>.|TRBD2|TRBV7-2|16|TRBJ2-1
CASSPRGLAGTNEQFF
TGTGCCAGCAGCCCCCGGGGGCTAGCGGGGACCAATGAGCAGTTCTTC